This TCR beta chain was documented in a study of cytomegalovirus exposure and HLA in healthy donors. Notes on the study in general: Segments of the TCR beta V type were, in most cases, productive about 87% or about 30% of the time in an earlier analysis. As was reported, the HLA-A and HLA-B alleles of most subjects were accurately predicted from TCR beta sequences.

This CDR3 has 12 residues. Germline loops: CDR1 SGHNT, CDR2 YENEEA. The V end lost 7 bases, the J end lost 6 bases, and 13 bases lay between the germline ends. The table lists this clone with a count of one. The antigen remains undetermined. Researchers ran the PCR with 60 Vbeta and 13 Jbeta primers. The table came from immunoSEQ multiplex PCR; TCRdb's copy has only in-frame clones and leaves some out. Of around 78,000 clones in the sample, around 58% were seen once. The material sequenced was PBMCs. The TCR originated in a man aged 25-45 years in good health and CMV-seropositive. The J gene is TRBJ2-7, the V gene TRBV11-3, with D maybe TRBD1 (5 bases). CDR3 in DNA: TGTGCCAGCACCAGACAGTCGGGCGAGCAGTACTTC. Protein sequence: CASTRQSGEQYF.